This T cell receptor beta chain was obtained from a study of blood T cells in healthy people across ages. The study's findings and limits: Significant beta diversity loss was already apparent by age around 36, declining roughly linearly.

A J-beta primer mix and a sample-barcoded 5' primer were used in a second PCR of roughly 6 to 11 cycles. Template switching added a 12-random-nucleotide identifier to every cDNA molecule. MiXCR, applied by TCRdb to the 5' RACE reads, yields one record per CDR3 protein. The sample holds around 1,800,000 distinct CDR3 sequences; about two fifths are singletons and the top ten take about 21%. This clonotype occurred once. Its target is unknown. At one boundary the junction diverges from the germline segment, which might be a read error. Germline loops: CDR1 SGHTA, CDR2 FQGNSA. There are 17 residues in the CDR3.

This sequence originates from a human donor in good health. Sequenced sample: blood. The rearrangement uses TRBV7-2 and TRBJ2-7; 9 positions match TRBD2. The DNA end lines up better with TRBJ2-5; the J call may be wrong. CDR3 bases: TGTGCCAGCAGCCTAGCGGGCGCGGGGGGGCCCCAAGAGACCCAGTACTTC. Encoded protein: CASSLAGAGGPQETQYF.